This TCR beta chain was sequenced for a study of spatial heterogeneity in lung cancer (dated by TCRdb to between 2017 and 2020). Context from the whole study: Donors were some 78 patients with early-stage, untreated non-small cell lung cancer from the lung TRACERx cohort. Follow-up PBMC samples were sequenced whenever available, and the median time to follow-up was 2 to 3 years after resection. The study linked features of the TCR repertoire to counts of nonsynonymous mutations, which were determined by whole-exome sequencing of tumor tissue. The study quantitatively compared TCR alpha and beta repertoires across multiple tumor regions, matched nontumor lung and blood in non-small cell lung cancer. In the raw uncorrected reads, each unique combination of TCR and UMI appeared on average more than ten times. At surgery, both alpha and beta chains were TCR-sequenced in 220 tumor regions, about 64 matched nontumor lung samples and around 50 PBMC samples. Beta-chain transcripts were consistently detected in greater numbers than alpha-chain transcripts, which likely reflects a higher abundance of beta-chain transcripts.

Receptor libraries were prepared by 5' RACE. Sequencing instrument: NextSeq 500. To allow correction of PCR and sequencing errors, the TCR library protocol tagged every TCR cDNA molecule with a unique molecular identifier. Processing in the source paper ran as follows. TCR identification, UMI-based error correction and CDR3 extraction were all carried out with Decombinator tools. Expanded TCRs were defined as those above a frequency of 2 per 1,000, corresponding to the top 1% of the tumor frequency distribution. Each repertoire was subsampled 100 times to 5,000 TCRs, after which Renyi diversity was computed with the R vegan package. CDR3 similarity networks were built from amino acid triplet string-kernel similarity, with CDR3s being connected when pairwise similarity was above 0.82. TCRdb reworked the public reads: Q25 trimming with fastp, MiXCR clone assembly, productive beta chains retained. Each CDR3 protein appears once, grouped with its most common genes and DNA. TCRdb assigned the V and J calls; the authors' analysis was not used. The sample table contains roughly 120,000 distinct CDR3 sequences; only one count was recorded for over 9% of them. Around a sixth of the sample is held by the ten biggest clonotypes.

General findings and caveats noted by the study authors: Ubiquitous expanded tumor TCRs showed up in blood more often at tumor resection than at routine follow-up. Only 13 to 15 patients were included in the comparisons of baseline and follow-up blood repertoires. Confirming at a functional level the hypothesis that regional TCRs recognize regional mutations was considered to require additional single-cell paired TCR alpha and beta sequencing.

Per the publication, the time point label means: blood at routine non-recurrence follow-up after resection. TCR sequencing used whole RNA extracted from tumor and nontumor lung tissue, or from cryopreserved PBMC samples, without cell sorting. Patients were selected for TCR sequencing only if sufficient RNA was available from at least two tumor regions. Trimming at the junction amounts to 6 bases on V and 3 bases on J, and the germline ends lie 9 bases apart. CDR1 and CDR2 (MDHEN, SYDVKM) derive from the germline V gene. The CDR3, cysteine through phenylalanine, is 12 amino acids long. The sequence is cut down to CDR3 DNA, 36 bases in frame from base 1. The sample holds many counts of this clonotype. Its antigen is not yet known. Base qualities are not at hand, and no much larger clone is one base apart.

The source of this sequence is a male donor with early-stage non-small cell lung cancer. In this chain, TRBV28 is recombined with TRBJ2-7, and the D gene may be TRBD2, 5 bases matching. This specimen was PBMCs, taken at follow-up. The CDR3 corresponds to CASRTGNYEQYF. The bases read TGTGCCAGCAGAACCGGGAACTACGAGCAGTACTTC.